A selection of T cell receptor beta chains follows, all from one sample in a study of T cell changes during pregnancy in multiple sclerosis. The table came from immunoSEQ multiplex PCR; TCRdb's copy has only in-frame clones and leaves some out. This sample yields roughly 93,000 clones, of which 80% to 95% are seen a single time; roughly 2% belongs to the top ten. The sample consisted of peripheral blood, taken in the first trimester of pregnancy. The receptors derive from a female donor in good health, enrolled as a control in a pregnancy study. Each CDR3 is given with its conserved first and last residue. Each record gives: CDR3 length, J gene, V gene, CDR3 protein.

cdr3_length: 16; j_call: TRBJ2-7; v_call: TRBV11-2; cdr3_aa: CASSLSVSGVRREQYF
cdr3_length: 14; j_call: TRBJ2-7; v_call: TRBV7-8; cdr3_aa: CASSLAGRGYEQYF
cdr3_length: 14; j_call: TRBJ2-7; v_call: TRBV2; cdr3_aa: CASRGRDRLYEQYF
cdr3_length: 14; j_call: TRBJ1-5; v_call: TRBV4-2; cdr3_aa: CASSQVDNNQPQHF
cdr3_length: 15; j_call: TRBJ1-2; v_call: TRBV27; cdr3_aa: CASSPKESRNYGYTF
cdr3_length: 14; j_call: TRBJ1-6; v_call: TRBV9; cdr3_aa: CASSVGQINSPLHF
cdr3_length: 15; j_call: TRBJ2-1; v_call: TRBV7-6; cdr3_aa: CASSPRGLSYNEQFF
cdr3_length: 14; j_call: TRBJ2-7; v_call: TRBV7-2; cdr3_aa: CASSQDRGIHEQYF
cdr3_length: 14; j_call: TRBJ2-4; v_call: TRBV18; cdr3_aa: CASSPGTGKNIQYF
cdr3_length: 17; j_call: TRBJ1-5; v_call: TRBV2; cdr3_aa: CASRMGQGPIRNQPQHF
cdr3_length: 14; j_call: TRBJ2-2; v_call: TRBV6-5; cdr3_aa: CASSYSRGYGELFF
cdr3_length: 17; j_call: TRBJ2-4; v_call: TRBV7-3; cdr3_aa: CASSLPRGGTFGDIQYF
cdr3_length: 16; j_call: TRBJ1-1; v_call: TRBV7-2; cdr3_aa: CASSYRQGAGNTEAFF
cdr3_length: 11; j_call: TRBJ1-2; v_call: TRBV20-1; cdr3_aa: CSVNSQYGYTF
cdr3_length: 14; j_call: TRBJ1-3; v_call: TRBV28; cdr3_aa: CASTQGVAGNTIYF
cdr3_length: 15; j_call: TRBJ2-2; v_call: TRBV11-1; cdr3_aa: CASSLSLGGAGELFF
cdr3_length: 17; j_call: TRBJ1-6; v_call: TRBV10-2; cdr3_aa: CASSESTFREPKSPLHF
cdr3_length: 15; j_call: TRBJ1-5; v_call: TRBV7-7; cdr3_aa: CASSPRVRSYQPQHF
cdr3_length: 17; j_call: TRBJ2-2; v_call: TRBV7-6; cdr3_aa: CASSLSGASGSTGELFF
cdr3_length: 15; j_call: TRBJ2-1; v_call: TRBV13; cdr3_aa: CASSPRTSGRIEQFF
cdr3_length: 15; j_call: TRBJ2-7; v_call: TRBV6-5; cdr3_aa: CASSLRTGPPHEQYF
cdr3_length: 15; j_call: TRBJ1-2; v_call: TRBV19; cdr3_aa: CASSMGTGVNYGYTF
cdr3_length: 16; j_call: TRBJ2-3; v_call: TRBV30; cdr3_aa: CAWSAETGSSTDTQYF
cdr3_length: 14; j_call: TRBJ1-2; v_call: TRBV5-6; cdr3_aa: CASSLRGVSGGYTF
cdr3_length: 14; j_call: TRBJ2-7; v_call: TRBV11-2; cdr3_aa: CASSLRPGDNEQYF
cdr3_length: 16; j_call: TRBJ1-3; v_call: TRBV6-5; cdr3_aa: CASSYDSNGSGNTIYF
cdr3_length: 13; j_call: TRBJ1-4; v_call: TRBV10-3; cdr3_aa: CAIGTGTWEKLFF
cdr3_length: 15; j_call: TRBJ2-7; v_call: TRBV27; cdr3_aa: CASSSGTGSSYEQYF
cdr3_length: 13; j_call: TRBJ1-2; v_call: TRBV28; cdr3_aa: CASTTDRAYGYTF
cdr3_length: 17; j_call: TRBJ2-1; v_call: TRBV7-2; cdr3_aa: CASSPGLVTSVYNEQFF
cdr3_length: 15; j_call: TRBJ2-3; v_call: TRBV7-8; cdr3_aa: CASSLETGSTDTQYF
cdr3_length: 16; j_call: TRBJ2-3; v_call: TRBV18; cdr3_aa: CASSLRTGRATDTQYF
cdr3_length: 18; j_call: TRBJ2-3; v_call: TRBV4-1; cdr3_aa: CASSQVPLGTGSTDTQYF
cdr3_length: 12; j_call: TRBJ2-7; v_call: TRBV7-9; cdr3_aa: CASAPGGYEQYF
cdr3_length: 10; j_call: TRBJ1-2; v_call: TRBV10-1; cdr3_aa: CASPIYGYTF
cdr3_length: 17; j_call: TRBJ2-3; v_call: TRBV18; cdr3_aa: CASSTFEGRGDTDTQYF
cdr3_length: 18; j_call: TRBJ2-3; v_call: TRBV4-3; cdr3_aa: CASSQDPPPGGSTDTQYF
cdr3_length: 15; j_call: TRBJ1-1; v_call: TRBV9; cdr3_aa: CASSAAGGAPTEAFF
cdr3_length: 17; j_call: TRBJ1-2; v_call: TRBV7-9; cdr3_aa: CASSLSPGGGRNYGYTF
cdr3_length: 13; j_call: TRBJ1-2; v_call: TRBV27; cdr3_aa: CASGPLTGGGYTF
cdr3_length: 13; j_call: TRBJ2-7; v_call: TRBV7-6; cdr3_aa: CASSLQGAYEQYF
cdr3_length: 12; j_call: TRBJ1-2; v_call: TRBV28; cdr3_aa: CASSLQGGGYTF
cdr3_length: 14; j_call: TRBJ1-6; v_call: TRBV27; cdr3_aa: CASTPGQGVSPLHF
cdr3_length: 16; j_call: TRBJ2-1; v_call: TRBV18; cdr3_aa: CASSPPPKRPYNEQFF
cdr3_length: 13; j_call: TRBJ1-2; v_call: TRBV5-1; cdr3_aa: CASSLSGNYGYTF
cdr3_length: 15; j_call: TRBJ1-2; v_call: TRBV7-2; cdr3_aa: CASSVAGSVGYGYTF
cdr3_length: 14; j_call: TRBJ2-7; v_call: TRBV5-1; cdr3_aa: CASSYGGAVYEQYF
cdr3_length: 16; j_call: TRBJ1-2; v_call: TRBV4-1; cdr3_aa: CASSQGGGMGAGSYTF